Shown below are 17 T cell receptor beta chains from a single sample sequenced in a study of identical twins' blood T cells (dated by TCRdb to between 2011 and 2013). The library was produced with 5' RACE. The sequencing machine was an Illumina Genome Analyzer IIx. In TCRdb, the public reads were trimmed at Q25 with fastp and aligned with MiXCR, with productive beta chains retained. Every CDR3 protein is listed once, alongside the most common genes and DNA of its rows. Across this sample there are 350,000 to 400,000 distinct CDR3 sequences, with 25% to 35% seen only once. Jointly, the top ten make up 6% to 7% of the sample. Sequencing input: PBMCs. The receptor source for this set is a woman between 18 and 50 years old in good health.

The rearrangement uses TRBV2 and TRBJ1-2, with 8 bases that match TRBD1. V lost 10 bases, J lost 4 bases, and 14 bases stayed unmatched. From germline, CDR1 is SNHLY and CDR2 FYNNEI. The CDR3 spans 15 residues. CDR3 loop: CATSGGRRRLYGYTF. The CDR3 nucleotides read TGTGCCACCTCAGGGGGCCGTAGACGCCTCTATGGCTACACCTTC.

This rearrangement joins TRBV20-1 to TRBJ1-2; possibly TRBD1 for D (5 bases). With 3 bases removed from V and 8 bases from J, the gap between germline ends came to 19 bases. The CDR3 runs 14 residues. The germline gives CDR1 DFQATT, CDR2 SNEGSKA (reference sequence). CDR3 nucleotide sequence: TGCAGTGCTAGTAGTGGGCAGGGTAACGGAGGCTACACCTTC. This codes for CSASSGQGNGGYTF.

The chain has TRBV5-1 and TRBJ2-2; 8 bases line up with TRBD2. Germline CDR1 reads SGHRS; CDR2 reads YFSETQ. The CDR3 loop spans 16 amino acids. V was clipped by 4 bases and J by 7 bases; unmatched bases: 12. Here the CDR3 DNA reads TGCGCCAGCAGCCCACCCCCCGGGACTAGGAGCGGGGAGCTGTTTTTT. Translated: CASSPPPGTRSGELFF.

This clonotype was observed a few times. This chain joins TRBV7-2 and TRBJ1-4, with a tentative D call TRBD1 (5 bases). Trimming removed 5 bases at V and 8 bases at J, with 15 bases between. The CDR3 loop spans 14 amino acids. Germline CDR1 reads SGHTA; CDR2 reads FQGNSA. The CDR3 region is CASSLGLLREKLFF. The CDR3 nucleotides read TGTGCCAGCAGCCTGGGACTGCTTAGAGAAAAACTGTTTTTT.

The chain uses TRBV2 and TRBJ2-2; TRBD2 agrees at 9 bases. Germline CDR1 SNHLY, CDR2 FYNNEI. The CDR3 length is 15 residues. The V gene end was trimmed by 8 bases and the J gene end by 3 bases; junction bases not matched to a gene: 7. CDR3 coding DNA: TGTGCCAGCCGCCTAGCGGGGTCGGACACCGGGGAGCTGTTTTTT. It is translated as CASRLAGSDTGELFF. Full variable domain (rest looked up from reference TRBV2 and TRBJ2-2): EPEVTQTPSHQVTQMGQEVILRCVPISNHLYFYWYRQILGQKVEFLVSFYNNEISEKSEIFDDQFSVERPDGSNFTLKIRSTKLEDSAMYFCASRLAGSDTGELFFGEGSRLTVL.

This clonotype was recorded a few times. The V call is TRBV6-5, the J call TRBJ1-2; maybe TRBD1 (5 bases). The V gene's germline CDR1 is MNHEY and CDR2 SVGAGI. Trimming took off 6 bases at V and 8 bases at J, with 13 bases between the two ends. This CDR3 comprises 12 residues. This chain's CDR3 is CASRGLTTGYTF. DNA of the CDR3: TGTGCCAGCAGGGGGCTGACGACCGGCTACACCTTC.

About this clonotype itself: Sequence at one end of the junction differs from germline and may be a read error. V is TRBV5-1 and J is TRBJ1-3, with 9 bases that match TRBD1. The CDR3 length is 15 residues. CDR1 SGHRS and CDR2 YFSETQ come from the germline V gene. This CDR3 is CAGSDTGTGGNTIYF. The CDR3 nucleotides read TGCGCCGGCAGTGATACCGGGACAGGGGGAAACACCATATATTTT. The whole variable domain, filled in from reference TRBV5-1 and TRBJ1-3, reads KAGVTQTPRYLIKTRGQQVTLSCSPISGHRSVSWYQQTPGQGLQFLFEYFSETQRNKGNFPGRFSGRQFSNSRSEMNVSTLELGDSALYLCAGSDTGTGGNTIYFGEGSWLTVV.

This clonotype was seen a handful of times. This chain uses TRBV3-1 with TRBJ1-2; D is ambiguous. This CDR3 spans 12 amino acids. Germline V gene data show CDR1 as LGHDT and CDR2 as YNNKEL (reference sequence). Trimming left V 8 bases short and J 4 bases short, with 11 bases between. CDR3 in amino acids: CASSQSSYGYTF. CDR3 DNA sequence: TGTGCCAGCTCTCAAAGTAGCTATGGCTACACCTTC.

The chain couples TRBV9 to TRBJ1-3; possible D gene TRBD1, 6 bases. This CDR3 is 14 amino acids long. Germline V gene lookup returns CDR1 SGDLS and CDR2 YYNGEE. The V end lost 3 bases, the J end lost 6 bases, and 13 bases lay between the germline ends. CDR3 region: CASSATGSTNTIYF. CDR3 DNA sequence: TGTGCCAGCAGCGCAACAGGGTCAACAAACACCATATATTTT. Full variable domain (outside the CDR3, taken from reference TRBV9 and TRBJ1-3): DSGVTQTPKHLITATGQRVTLRCSPRSGDLSVYWYQQSLDQGLQFLIQYYNGEERAKGNILERFSAQQFPDLHSELNLSSLELGDSALYFCASSATGSTNTIYFGEGSWLTVV.

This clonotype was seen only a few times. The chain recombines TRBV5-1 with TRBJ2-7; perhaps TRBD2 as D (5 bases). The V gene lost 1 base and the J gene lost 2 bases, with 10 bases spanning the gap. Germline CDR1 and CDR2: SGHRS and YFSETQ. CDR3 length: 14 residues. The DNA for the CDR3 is TGCGCCAGCAGCTTGCATCGGGATGCCTACGAGCAGTACTTC. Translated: CASSLHRDAYEQYF.

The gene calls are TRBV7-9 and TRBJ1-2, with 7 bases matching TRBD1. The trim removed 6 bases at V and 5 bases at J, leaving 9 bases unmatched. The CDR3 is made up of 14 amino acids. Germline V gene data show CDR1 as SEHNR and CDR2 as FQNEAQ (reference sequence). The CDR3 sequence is CASRPGDRGYGYTF. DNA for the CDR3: TGTGCCAGCAGGCCAGGGGACAGAGGGTATGGCTACACCTTC.

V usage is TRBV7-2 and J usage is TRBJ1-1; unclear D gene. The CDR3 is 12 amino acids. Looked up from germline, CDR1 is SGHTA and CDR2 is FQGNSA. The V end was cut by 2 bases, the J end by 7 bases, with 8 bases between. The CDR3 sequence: CASSLLAVEAFF. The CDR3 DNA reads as TGTGCCAGCAGCTTATTGGCGGTTGAAGCTTTCTTT.

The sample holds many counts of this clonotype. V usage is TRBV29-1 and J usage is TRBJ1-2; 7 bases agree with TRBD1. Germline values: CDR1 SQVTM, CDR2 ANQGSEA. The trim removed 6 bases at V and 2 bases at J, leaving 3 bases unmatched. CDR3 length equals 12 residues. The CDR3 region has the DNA TGCAGCGTCCGGACAGGCAACTATGGCTACACCTTC. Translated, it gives CSVRTGNYGYTF.

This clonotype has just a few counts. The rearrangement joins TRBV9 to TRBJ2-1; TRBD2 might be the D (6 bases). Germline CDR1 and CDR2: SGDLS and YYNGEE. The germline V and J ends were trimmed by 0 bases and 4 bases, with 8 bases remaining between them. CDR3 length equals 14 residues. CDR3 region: CASSVEAGYNEQFF. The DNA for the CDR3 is TGTGCCAGCAGCGTAGAGGCGGGATACAATGAGCAGTTCTTC.

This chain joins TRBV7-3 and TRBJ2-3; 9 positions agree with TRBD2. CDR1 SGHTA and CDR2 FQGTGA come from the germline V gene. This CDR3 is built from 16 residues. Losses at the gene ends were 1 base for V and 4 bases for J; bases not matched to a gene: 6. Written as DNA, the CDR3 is TGTGCCAGCAGCTTAAGGCTAGCGGGGACGGCAGATACGCAGTATTTT. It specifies CASSLRLAGTADTQYF.

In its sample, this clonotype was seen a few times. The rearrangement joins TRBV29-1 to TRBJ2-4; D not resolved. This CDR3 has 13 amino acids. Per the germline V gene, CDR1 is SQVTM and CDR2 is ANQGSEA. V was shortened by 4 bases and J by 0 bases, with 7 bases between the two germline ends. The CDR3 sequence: CSVVNGAKNIQYF. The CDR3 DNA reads TGCAGCGTTGTGAATGGAGCCAAAAACATTCAGTACTTC.

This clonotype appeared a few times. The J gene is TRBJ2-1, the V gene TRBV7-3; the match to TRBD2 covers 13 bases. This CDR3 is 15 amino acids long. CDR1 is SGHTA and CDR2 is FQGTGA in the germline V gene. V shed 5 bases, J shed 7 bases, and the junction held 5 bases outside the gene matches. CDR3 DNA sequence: TGTGCCAGCAGCCAGACTAGCGGGGGGAAAAATGAGCAGTTCTTC. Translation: CASSQTSGGKNEQFF.